These 20 T cell receptor beta chains came from one sample sequenced in a study of blood T cell repertoires in COVID-19. Repertoires were generated with immunoSEQ multiplex PCR, while TCRdb's copy carries only in-frame clones and drops some. The sample lists approximately 340,000 clones; about nine tenths were seen once. Sequenced sample: PBMCs or T cells enriched from blood (not recorded which). These receptors were obtained from a woman aged 40-49 years who had been exposed to COVID-19.

The CDR3 is CASSAQGASNQPQHF. CDR3 sequence (DNA): TGTGCCAGTAGCGCGCAGGGGGCGAGCAATCAGCCCCAGCATTTT. The chain carries TRBV19 and TRBJ1-5; 8 bases are a match to TRBD1. Germline CDR1 reads LNHDA; CDR2 reads SQIVND (reference sequence). Germline trimming cut 6 bases from V and 1 base from J; bases unmatched to any gene: 5. This CDR3 is 15 amino acids long.

The chain couples TRBV5-6 to TRBJ1-1; D is ambiguous. The CDR3 runs 14 residues. V dropped 0 bases and J dropped 3 bases, with 9 bases sitting between them. CDR1 is SGHDT, CDR2 YYEEEE, per germline. The DNA of the CDR3 is TGTGCCAGCAGCTTGGTCCCGCGGGACACTGAAGCTTTCTTT. Its protein product is CASSLVPRDTEAFF.

This rearrangement joins TRBV5-1 to TRBJ1-2, with TRBD1 matching over 9 bases. Germline assignment: CDR1 SGHRS and CDR2 YFSETQ. The ends lost 3 bases at V and 2 bases at J; junction bases unmatched: 5. CDR3 length: 15 residues. This CDR3 reads CASSYRQGVNYGYTF. The DNA for the CDR3 is TGCGCCAGCAGCTACAGACAGGGGGTGAACTATGGCTACACCTTC.

The chain couples TRBV5-1 to TRBJ2-5, with TRBD1 matching 8 bases. Per the germline V gene, CDR1 is SGHRS and CDR2 is YFSETQ. CDR3 length: 17 residues. V dropped 0 bases and J dropped 3; count of bases not matched to a gene: 10. The CDR3 here is CASSLGQGAPGKETQYF. CDR3 coding DNA: TGCGCCAGCAGCTTGGGCCAGGGGGCGCCTGGGAAAGAGACCCAGTACTTC.

The chain recombines TRBV11-2 with TRBJ2-7; 8 bases line up with TRBD1. This CDR3 has 16 amino acids. V shed 1 base, J shed 4 bases, and the junction held 9 bases outside the gene matches. CDR1 and CDR2 (germline): SGHAT, FQNNGV. CDR3 sequence (DNA): TGTGCCAGCAGCTTAGGGGCAGGGGGCAATAAATACGAGCAGTACTTC. Translation: CASSLGAGGNKYEQYF.

This chain connects TRBV24-1 to TRBJ2-3; a possible D gene is TRBD1 (6 bases). From germline, CDR1 is KGHDR and CDR2 SFDVKD. V lost 4 bases and J lost 0, with 10 bases in between. The CDR3 totals 15 residues. CDR3 nucleotide sequence: TGTGCCACCAGTGAGACAGGTTCTAGCACAGATACGCAGTATTTT. It specifies CATSETGSSTDTQYF.

The rearrangement links TRBV10-2 to TRBJ1-6; possibly TRBD1 for D (6 bases). In germline, CDR1 is WSHSY, CDR2 SAAADI. CDR3 length: 18 amino acids. With 7 bases removed from V and 10 bases from J, the gap between germline ends came to 29 bases. CDR3 sequence: CASTQTGSGRYGGSPLHF. The CDR3, as DNA: TGCGCCAGCACCCAAACAGGGTCGGGGCGATATGGGGGATCACCCCTCCACTTT.

The CDR3 protein is CASSPPAANYGYTF. In DNA, the CDR3 is TGTGCCAGCTCACCACCTGCAGCTAACTATGGCTACACCTTC. The J gene is TRBJ1-2, the V gene TRBV18; no definite D call. The V end lost 0 bases, the J end lost 0 bases, and 5 bases lay between the germline ends. The CDR3 contains 14 residues. CDR1 and CDR2 (germline): KGHSH, LQKENI.

The V call is TRBV18, the J call TRBJ2-3; D may be TRBD2 (6 bases). CDR1 and CDR2 (germline): KGHSH, LQKENI. This CDR3 has 16 amino acids. Trimming pared 6 bases from V and 0 bases from J, leaving 16 bases between. The CDR3 region has the DNA TGTGCCAGCTCTCGGGAGTTCCAGCTTAGCACAGATACGCAGTATTTT. Amino acid sequence: CASSREFQLSTDTQYF.

The chain has TRBV4-3 and TRBJ2-3; the D gene is possibly TRBD1 (6 bases). The CDR3 has 15 amino acids. Trimming cost V 4 bases and J 2 bases, with 13 bases left between them. Germline V gene lookup returns CDR1 LGHNA and CDR2 YSLEER. The CDR3 nucleotides are TGCGCCAGCAGCCGCACAGGGTTGAACACAGATACGCAGTATTTT. It translates to CASSRTGLNTDTQYF.

The V gene is TRBV18, the J gene TRBJ1-2, with 8 positions matching TRBD1. The junction had 5 bases not matched to a gene; V was cut back by 5 bases and J by 6 bases. CDR3 size: 13 residues. The germline gives CDR1 KGHSH, CDR2 LQKENI. CDR3 nucleotide sequence: TGTGCCAGCTCAACCTCAGGGGGCGATGGCTACACCTTC. Translating gives CASSTSGGDGYTF.

V is TRBV4-3 and J is TRBJ2-3; 7 bases fit TRBD2. CDR1 and CDR2 from the germline V gene are LGHNA and YSLEER. V trimming: 0 bases; J trimming: 6 bases; junction bases outside the gene matches: 12. This CDR3 is built from 17 residues. CDR3: CASSQDYALAAGDTQYF. In DNA form, the CDR3 reads TGCGCCAGCAGCCAAGATTACGCCCTAGCGGCCGGGGATACGCAGTATTTT.

This clone was detected only once. Here the CDR3 DNA reads TGCGCCAGCAGGACTGAGCCCCGCTATGGCTACACCTTC. It yields the protein CASRTEPRYGYTF. The gene calls are TRBV5-1 and TRBJ1-2; D unresolved. V dropped 5 bases and J dropped 4 bases, with 12 bases sitting between them. The germline V gene encodes CDR1 SGHRS and CDR2 YFSETQ. This CDR3 has 13 residues.

The chain couples TRBV11-2 to TRBJ1-2; 7 bases fit TRBD1. J was trimmed by 3 bases and V by 3 bases; bases with no gene match: 7. CDR1 and CDR2 from the germline V gene are SGHAT and FQNNGV. This CDR3 spans 15 amino acids. CDR3 loop: CASSFSGQSDYGYTF. The CDR3 nucleotides read TGTGCCAGCAGCTTCTCGGGACAGTCGGACTATGGCTACACCTTC.

On this clone: Other DNA sequences in the same sample also yield this CDR3. The CDR3 nucleotides read TGTGCCAGTAGTATAGGGGCAGGGGGCAATCAGCCCCAGCATTTT. It specifies CASSIGAGGNQPQHF. This rearrangement joins TRBV19 to TRBJ1-5; D possibly corresponds to TRBD1 (6 bases). Germline assignment: CDR1 LNHDA and CDR2 SQIVND (reference sequence). V lost 1 base and J 2 bases, leaving 9 bases between the germline ends. The CDR3 consists of 15 residues.

Here the CDR3 reads CASSKTGLYGYTF. In DNA form, the CDR3 reads TGTGCCAGCAGTAAAACAGGGCTCTATGGCTACACCTTC. The chain joins TRBV6-5 to TRBJ1-2, with D possibly being TRBD1 (6 bases). Germline V gene data show CDR1 as MNHEY and CDR2 as SVGAGI. The CDR3 is 13 residues long. V lost 5 bases and J 4 bases, leaving 11 bases between the germline ends.

The rearrangement joins TRBV15 to TRBJ1-2; no definite D call. The CDR3 loop spans 16 amino acids. Trimming left V 0 bases short and J 1 base short, with 12 bases between. From germline, CDR1 is LNHNV and CDR2 YYDKDF (reference sequence). DNA for the CDR3: TGTGCCACCAGCAGAGATCAGCAGGCGGGTAACTATGGCTACACCTTC. This gives the protein CATSRDQQAGNYGYTF.

The gene calls are TRBV28 and TRBJ1-2, with unresolved D. Germline CDR1 is MDHEN and CDR2 is SYDVKM. This CDR3 is built from 12 residues. The V and J ends lost 5 bases and 4 bases respectively, with 8 bases between them. The CDR3 nucleotides read TGTGCCAGCAGTATACGGGTCTATGGCTACACCTTC. As protein: CASSIRVYGYTF.

CDR3 in amino acids: CASSHGGRGWDEQFF. CDR3 sequence (DNA): TGTGCCAGCAGCCACGGAGGGCGGGGTTGGGATGAGCAGTTCTTC. The chain links TRBV7-2 to TRBJ2-1, with D perhaps TRBD2 (6 bases). V was pared by 5 bases and J by 8 bases, with 19 bases between. The CDR3 is 15 amino acids. Germline V gives CDR1 SGHTA, CDR2 FQGNSA.

The chain carries TRBV3-1 (or the pseudogene TRBV3-2) and TRBJ2-7; D possibly corresponds to TRBD1 (6 bases). The length of the CDR3 is 15 residues. Looked up from germline, CDR1 is LGHDT and CDR2 is YNNKEL (reference sequence). The V end was cut by 0 bases, the J end by 2 bases, with 11 bases between. CDR3 residues: CASSQETGRAYEQYF. The CDR3 DNA sequence: TGTGCCAGCAGCCAAGAGACAGGAAGGGCCTACGAGCAGTACTTC.